The next 11 T cell receptor beta chains were all read from a single sample in a study of breast tumors, draining lymph nodes, adjacent tissues. TCRdb re-derived calls from the multiplex PCR reads in MiXCR, one entry per CDR3 protein. The sample consists of 150,000 to 200,000 distinct CDR3 sequences, 33% of them appearing once. Breast cancer patients provided tissue from their axillary draining lymph nodes. Sequencing input: axillary lymph node tissue. These TCRs come from a female donor with breast cancer. Some clones in this sample may be carry-over from other donors' samples.

Worth noting for this clonotype: Just one base apart from a much larger clone, this may be a read error. The CDR3 is CASSSEGVETQYF. CDR3 nucleotide sequence: TGTGCCAGCAGTTCGGAGGGGGTGGAGACCCAGTACTTC. The rearrangement joins TRBV27 to TRBJ2-5; D is perhaps TRBD1 or TRBD2 (6 bases each). The length of the CDR3 is 13 residues. Germline-derived CDR1 and CDR2 are MNHEY and SMNVEV (reference sequence). The germline V and J ends were trimmed by 4 bases and 5 bases, with 11 bases remaining between them.

The V call is TRBV29-1, the J call TRBJ2-7; D is possibly TRBD1 or TRBD2 (5 bases each). The ends were cut back, 6 bases at V and 3 bases at J, with 18 bases in the middle. Germline assignment: CDR1 SQVTM and CDR2 ANQGSEA. CDR3 size: 14 residues. The CDR3 spells CSVSPGTLGYEQYF. CDR3 nucleotide sequence: TGCAGCGTCAGTCCAGGGACCCTGGGCTACGAGCAGTACTTC.

This clonotype was recorded at least ten times. The CDR3 nucleotides are TGTGCCAGCAGGATAGGACAGGGGGCCGGAGAGACCCAGTACTTC. This translates into CASRIGQGAGETQYF. The V and J genes are TRBV5-8 and TRBJ2-5, with 11 bases lining up with TRBD1. Germline V gene data show CDR1 as SGHTS and CDR2 as YDEGEE. J was trimmed by 4 bases and V by 5 bases; bases with no gene match: 7. This CDR3 is built from 15 residues.

Regarding this clonotype: In this CDR3 the conserved last residue, phenylalanine or tryptophan, is missing, so a read error is likely. The DNA is left out, because the CDR3 cannot be placed on it with certainty; the CDR3 is given as TCRdb lists it. The CDR3 loop is CATSGPGTSGRSRWFL. The V gene is TRBV15, the J gene TRBJ2-1; TRBD2, the table's D call, lacks a check against the DNA. Germline V lookup: CDR1 LNHNV, CDR2 YYDKDF (reference sequence). The CDR3 spans 16 residues, counting both ends.

The chain couples TRBV29-1 to TRBJ1-2; the D is unclear. V lost 6 bases to trimming and J lost 12 bases, with 11 bases between them. This CDR3 is 9 amino acids long. The germline V gene has CDR1 SQVTM and CDR2 ANQGSEA. The CDR3 sequence is CSVDSGNTF. Written as DNA, the CDR3 is TGCAGCGTAGACTCTGGAAACACCTTC.

On this clonotype: This sequence may be a read error, since a much larger clone differs from it by one base. This chain uses TRBV6-5 with TRBJ1-2; the D gene is possibly TRBD1 (5 bases). The CDR3 consists of 13 residues. Deletions cut 5 bases from V and 8 bases from J, with 15 bases between. Per the germline V gene, CDR1 is MNHEY and CDR2 is SVGAGI. This CDR3 is CASSGAELKGYTF. The CDR3 DNA reads as TGTGCCAGCAGTGGGGCGGAACTTAAAGGCTACACCTTC.

In this sample, this clonotype turned up a few times. V is TRBV9 and J is TRBJ2-3; TRBD2 aligns across 14 bases. Trimming at V came to 0 bases and at J to 0 bases, leaving 3 bases not matched to a gene. The CDR3 loop spans 18 amino acids. Germline CDR1 is SGDLS and CDR2 is YYNGEE. CDR3 sequence reads: CASSVGTSGGTSTDTQYF. For the CDR3, the DNA is TGTGCCAGCAGCGTAGGGACTAGCGGGGGGACTAGCACAGATACGCAGTATTTT.

This chain joins TRBV6-6 and TRBJ2-1, with 12 positions matching TRBD2. The CDR3 runs to 18 residues. With V trimmed by 6 bases and J by 6 bases, 15 bases remained unmatched. CDR1 is MNHNY and CDR2 is SVGAGI in the germline V gene (reference sequence). CDR3 in DNA: TGTGCCAGCAGCCACCGTGAGACCCTAGCGGGGGGGCGCAATGAGCAGTTCTTC. It yields the protein CASSHRETLAGGRNEQFF.

This clonotype was observed many times. This sequence joins TRBV7-9 and TRBJ2-3; a weak D match, TRBD1 (5 bases). CDR3 size: 16 residues. From germline, CDR1 is SEHNR and CDR2 FQNEAQ (reference sequence). Trimming pared 1 base from V and 3 bases from J, leaving 14 bases between. The CDR3 DNA reads TGTGCCAGCAGCTTAGGGCCAGGGTATCGAACAGATACGCAGTATTTT. Protein sequence: CASSLGPGYRTDTQYF.

This clonotype was recorded many times. This rearrangement joins TRBV29-1 to TRBJ2-7; D is unresolved. V lost 5 bases and J lost 5, with 7 bases in between. Germline CDR1 SQVTM, CDR2 ANQGSEA. The CDR3 runs to 10 residues. CDR3 sequence: CSVLAHEQYF. In DNA, the CDR3 is TGCAGCGTTCTTGCCCACGAGCAGTACTTC.

This chain connects TRBV10-3 to TRBJ1-3, with D possibly matching TRBD1 (5 bases). Germline CDR1 is ENHRY and CDR2 is SYGVKD. The V end lost 10 bases, the J end lost 3 bases, and 13 bases lay between the germline ends. The CDR3 is 13 residues long. CDR3 DNA sequence: TGTGCCACGGGGCAGGGCCGTGGAAACACCATATATTTT. This codes for CATGQGRGNTIYF.